Listed here is a single TCR beta chain. The table came from immunoSEQ multiplex PCR; TCRdb's copy has only in-frame clones and leaves some out. The table includes about 84,000 clones, 60% to 75% detected once. CDR1 and CDR2 from the germline V gene are MNHEY and SMNVEV (reference sequence). V dropped 3 bases and J dropped 9; count of bases not matched to a gene: 6. The CDR3 covers 15 residues. This record belongs to a study of blood T cell repertoires in COVID-19. For the study at large: Sources were T cells, B-cell-depleted T cells, or PBMCs; the material itself was cDNA or gDNA.

This clonotype was sampled from a middle-aged man with active or convalescent COVID-19. The rearrangement links TRBV27 to TRBJ1-6; 9 bases map to TRBD1. Sequenced input: peripheral blood. The CDR3 loop is CASSFSGTGRSPLHF. DNA for the CDR3: TGTGCCAGCAGTTTTTCCGGGACAGGGCGTTCACCCCTCCACTTT.